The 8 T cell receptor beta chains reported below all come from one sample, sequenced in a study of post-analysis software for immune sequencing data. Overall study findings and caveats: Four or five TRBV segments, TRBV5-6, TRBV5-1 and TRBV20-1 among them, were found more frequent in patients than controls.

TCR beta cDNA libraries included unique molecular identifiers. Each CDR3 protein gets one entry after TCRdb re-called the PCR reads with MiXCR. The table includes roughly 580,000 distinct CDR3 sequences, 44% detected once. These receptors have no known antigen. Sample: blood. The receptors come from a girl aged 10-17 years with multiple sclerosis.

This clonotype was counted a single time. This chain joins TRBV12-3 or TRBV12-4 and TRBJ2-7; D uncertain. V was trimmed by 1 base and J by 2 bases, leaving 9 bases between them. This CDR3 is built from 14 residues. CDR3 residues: CASSLGHLPYEQYF. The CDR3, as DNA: TGTGCCAGCAGTTTAGGACACCTGCCCTACGAGCAGTACTTC.

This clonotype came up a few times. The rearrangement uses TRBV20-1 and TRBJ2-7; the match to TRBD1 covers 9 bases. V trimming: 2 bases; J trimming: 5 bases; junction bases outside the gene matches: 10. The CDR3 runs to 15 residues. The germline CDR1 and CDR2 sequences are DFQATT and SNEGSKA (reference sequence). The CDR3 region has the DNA TGCAGTGCTAGACCTACCGGGACAGGGTGGAACGAGCAGTACTTC. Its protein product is CSARPTGTGWNEQYF.

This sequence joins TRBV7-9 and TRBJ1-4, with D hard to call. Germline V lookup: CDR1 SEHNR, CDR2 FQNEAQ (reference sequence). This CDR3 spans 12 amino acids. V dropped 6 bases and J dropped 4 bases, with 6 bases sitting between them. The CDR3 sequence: CASRGGNEKLFF. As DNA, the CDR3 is TGTGCCAGCAGGGGCGGTAATGAAAAACTGTTTTTT.

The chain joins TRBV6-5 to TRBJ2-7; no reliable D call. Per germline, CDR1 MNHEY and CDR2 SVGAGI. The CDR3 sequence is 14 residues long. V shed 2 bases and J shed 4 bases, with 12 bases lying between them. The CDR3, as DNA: TGTGCCAGCAGTTACCGGCCAAGCGAATACGAGCAGTACTTC. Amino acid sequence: CASSYRPSEYEQYF.

The CDR3 loop is CASSSGTSGSSYEQYF. CDR3 in DNA: TGCGCCAGCAGCTCCGGGACTAGCGGGAGCTCCTACGAGCAGTACTTC. The V call is TRBV5-1, the J call TRBJ2-7; 14 bases agree with TRBD2. CDR1 and CDR2 (germline): SGHRS, YFSETQ. V lost 3 bases and J lost 0; bases outside the gene matches: 2. This CDR3 contains 16 residues.

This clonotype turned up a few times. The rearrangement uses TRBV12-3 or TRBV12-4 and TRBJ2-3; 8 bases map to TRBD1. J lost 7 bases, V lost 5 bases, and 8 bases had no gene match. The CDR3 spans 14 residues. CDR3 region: CASSQTGVLNTQYF. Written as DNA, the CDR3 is TGTGCCAGCAGTCAGACAGGGGTCCTAAATACGCAGTATTTT.

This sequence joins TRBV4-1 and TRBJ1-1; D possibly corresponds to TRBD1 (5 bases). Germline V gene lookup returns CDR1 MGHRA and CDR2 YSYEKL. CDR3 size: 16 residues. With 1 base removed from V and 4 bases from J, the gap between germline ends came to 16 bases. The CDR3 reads CASSQVGFRRGTEAFF. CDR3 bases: TGCGCCAGCAGCCAAGTCGGTTTCCGGAGGGGCACTGAAGCTTTCTTT.

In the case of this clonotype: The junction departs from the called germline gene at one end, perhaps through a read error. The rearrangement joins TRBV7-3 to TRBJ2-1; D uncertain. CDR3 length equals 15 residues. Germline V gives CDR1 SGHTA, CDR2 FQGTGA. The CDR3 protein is CASSPTLSSDNEQFF. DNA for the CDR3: TGTGCCAGCAGCCCGACGCTGAGCTCCGACAATGAGCAGTTCTTC.